Reported below is one T cell receptor beta chain. Its antigen remains unidentified. From germline, CDR1 is MNHEY and CDR2 SMNVEV (reference sequence). Trimming stripped 1 base from V and 4 bases from J, with 11 bases between. The CDR3 runs to 15 residues. TCRdb reanalysed the reads using MiXCR and keeps one entry per CDR3 protein. The repertoire holds 200,000 to 250,000 distinct CDR3 sequences, with around 40% as singletons. This entry is derived from a study of T cell repertoires in cytomegalovirus infection. Looking at the study overall: Public TCR beta signatures marked donors with CMV infection and the matching HLA.

Findings of the study overall: CMV-specific TCR beta clonotypes restricted by HLA-C dominated the ex vivo response.

The chain recombines TRBV27 with TRBJ1-5, with unresolved D. This specimen consisted of CD8+ T cells from cultured PBMCs, obtained from culture after CMV antigen stimulation. This sequence was found in a human donor in good health (CMV status not recorded). Some clones in this sample may be carry-over from other donors' samples. The CDR3 loop is CASSLFWYINQPQHF. The CDR3 DNA follows: TGTGCCAGCAGTTTATTCTGGTACATAAATCAGCCCCAGCATTTT.